Sequencing of this T cell receptor (beta chain) was carried out in a study of vaccination effects on CD4 cells after COVID-19. Antigen-specific CD4+ T cells were expanded with viral peptide pools in the ViraFEST assay before sequencing. Culture proceeded for approximately nine days, and CD4+ T cells were then isolated. BNT162b2 vaccine or mRNA-1273 vaccine was given to participants in two doses. The healthy vaccine recipients, who had no prior SARS-CoV-2 infection, showed negative nucleocapsid antibodies. Both day 3 and day 7 saw half the medium replaced with IL-2 medium. Whole-study findings and limits: Convalescent patients numbered few in the study; early post-infection timepoints were missing entirely. Infection- and vaccine-induced clones contracted markedly late after vaccination.

Only in-frame clones appear in the TCRdb table, and some are missing; sequencing was by immunoSEQ multiplex PCR. The sample has around 16,000 clones, about 78% seen once. V lost 3 bases to trimming and J lost 3 bases, with 12 bases between them. The CDR3 has 14 residues. The germline V gene encodes CDR1 LNHDA and CDR2 SQIVND (reference sequence). The sample holds a few counts of this clone. The antigen remains unidentified. The receptor was isolated from a human donor who received a COVID-19 vaccine. The chain couples TRBV19 to TRBJ2-7; D unclear. Sample: CD4+ T cells from PBMCs cultured with HCoV-NL63 spike peptides, taken after COVID-19 vaccination. CDR3 protein: CASSIVGRVYEQYF. In DNA, the CDR3 is TGTGCCAGTAGTATCGTAGGTCGGGTCTACGAGCAGTACTTC.